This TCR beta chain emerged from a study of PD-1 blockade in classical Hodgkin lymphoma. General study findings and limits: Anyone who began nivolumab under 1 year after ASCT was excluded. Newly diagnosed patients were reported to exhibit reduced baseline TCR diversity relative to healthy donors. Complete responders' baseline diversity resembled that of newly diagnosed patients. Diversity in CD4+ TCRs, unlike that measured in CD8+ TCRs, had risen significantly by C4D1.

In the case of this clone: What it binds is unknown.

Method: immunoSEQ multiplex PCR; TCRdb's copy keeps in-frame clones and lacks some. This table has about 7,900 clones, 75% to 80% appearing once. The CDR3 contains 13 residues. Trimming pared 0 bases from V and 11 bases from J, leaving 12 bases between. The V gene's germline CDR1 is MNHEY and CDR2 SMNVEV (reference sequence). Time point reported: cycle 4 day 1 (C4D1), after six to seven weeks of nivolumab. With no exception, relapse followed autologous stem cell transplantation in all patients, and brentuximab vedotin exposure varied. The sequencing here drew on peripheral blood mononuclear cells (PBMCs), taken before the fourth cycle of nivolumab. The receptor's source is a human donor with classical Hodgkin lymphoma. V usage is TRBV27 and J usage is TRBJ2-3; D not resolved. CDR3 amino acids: CASSLSRRGGQYF. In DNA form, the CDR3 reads TGTGCCAGCAGTTTATCGCGGCGTGGTGGGCAGTATTTT.